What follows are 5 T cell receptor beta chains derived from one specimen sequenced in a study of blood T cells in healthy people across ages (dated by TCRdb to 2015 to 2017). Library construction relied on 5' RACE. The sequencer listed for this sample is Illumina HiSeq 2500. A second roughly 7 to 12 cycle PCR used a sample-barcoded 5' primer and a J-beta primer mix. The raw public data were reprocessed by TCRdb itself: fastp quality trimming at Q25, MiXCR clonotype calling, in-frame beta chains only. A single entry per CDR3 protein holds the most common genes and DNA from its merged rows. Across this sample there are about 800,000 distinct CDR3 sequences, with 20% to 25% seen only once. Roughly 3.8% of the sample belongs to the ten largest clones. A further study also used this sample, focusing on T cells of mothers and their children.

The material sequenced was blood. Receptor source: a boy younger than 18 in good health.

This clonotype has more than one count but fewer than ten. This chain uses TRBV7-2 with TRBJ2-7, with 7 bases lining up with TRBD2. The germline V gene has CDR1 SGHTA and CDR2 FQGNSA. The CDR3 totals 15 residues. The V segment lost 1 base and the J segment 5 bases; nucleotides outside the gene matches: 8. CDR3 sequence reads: CASSLEGRESHEQYF. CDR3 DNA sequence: TGTGCCAGCAGCTTAGAGGGGCGGGAGTCCCACGAGCAGTACTTC.

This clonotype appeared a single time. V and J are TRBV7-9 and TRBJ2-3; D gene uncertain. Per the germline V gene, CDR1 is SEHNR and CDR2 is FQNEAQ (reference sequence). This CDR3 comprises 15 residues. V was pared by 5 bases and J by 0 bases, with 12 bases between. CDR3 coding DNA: TGTGCCAGCAGCGCCCGACGATTTAGCACAGATACGCAGTATTTT. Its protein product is CASSARRFSTDTQYF.

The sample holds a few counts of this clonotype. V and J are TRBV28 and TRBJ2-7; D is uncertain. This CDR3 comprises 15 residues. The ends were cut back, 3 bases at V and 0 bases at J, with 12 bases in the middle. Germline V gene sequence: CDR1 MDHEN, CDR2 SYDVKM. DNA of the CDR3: TGTGCCAGCAGTTTCCCGGCATTGAGCTCCTACGAGCAGTACTTC. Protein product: CASSFPALSSYEQYF.

CDR3 sequence (DNA): TGTGCCAGCAGCCCGACTTGGAGAGAAACGAGCACCGGGGAGCTGTTTTTT. Translated, it gives CASSPTWRETSTGELFF. V is TRBV4-2 and J is TRBJ2-2; D gene uncertain. Germline loops: CDR1 LGHNA, CDR2 YNFKEQ. This CDR3 region has 17 residues. V was cut by 4 bases and J by 4 bases, with 19 bases left in between.

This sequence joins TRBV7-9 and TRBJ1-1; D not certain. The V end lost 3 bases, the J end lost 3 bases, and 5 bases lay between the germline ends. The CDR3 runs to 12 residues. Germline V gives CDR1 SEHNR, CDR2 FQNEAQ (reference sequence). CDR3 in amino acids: CASSLIHTEAFF. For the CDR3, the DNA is TGTGCCAGCAGCTTGATACACACTGAAGCTTTCTTT.